Below, 16 T cell receptor beta chains from the same sample are listed, as sequenced in a study of regulatory T cells in long-lasting Graves disease. The time point is: newly diagnosed GD, antithyroid drugs for less than 3 months. The TCR library was made from RNA extracted from PBMCs. Arm-PCR with iRepertoire HTBI primers amplified the CDR3 regions for these TCR beta libraries. A single record per CDR3 protein comes from TCRdb applying MiXCR to the multiplex PCR reads. The sample lists around 250,000 distinct CDR3 sequences, 15% to 20% occurring once. These data were also reused for a study on T cells in Graves' hyperthyroidism and ophthalmopathy.

The material was peripheral blood mononuclear cells (PBMCs), obtained at new diagnosis, from a patient treated with antithyroid drugs. Receptors originate from a woman aged 30 to 39 with Graves disease.

At least ten counts were recorded for this clonotype. The chain uses TRBV12-5 and TRBJ1-1, with D perhaps matching TRBD1 (6 bases). The germline gives CDR1 LGHNT, CDR2 FRNRAP. The CDR3 is 15 amino acids. Deletions cut 1 base from V and 5 bases from J, with 14 bases between. CDR3 DNA sequence: TGTGCTAGTGGTTTGGCCGCGGGGGCGCGAACTGAAGCTTTCTTT. Protein sequence: CASGLAAGARTEAFF. The full variable domain, its missing parts supplied by reference TRBV12-5 and TRBJ1-1, is DARVTQTPRHKVTEMGQEVTMRCQPILGHNTVFWYRQTMMQGLELLAYFRNRAPLDDSGMPKDRFSAEMPDATLATLKIQPSEPRDSAVYFCASGLAAGARTEAFFGQGTRLTVV.

Remarks on this clonotype: A much larger clone lies one base from this, so it may be a read error. V gene TRBV11-2 combines with J gene TRBJ2-7; no reliable D call. Germline V lookup: CDR1 SGHAT, CDR2 FQNNGV. The V end lost 4 bases, the J end lost 5 bases, and 18 bases lay between the germline ends. CDR3 length: 15 residues. The chain's CDR3 is CASSSNRRHFHEQYF. The CDR3 DNA reads TGTGCCAGCAGCTCGAATCGGAGACACTTCCACGAGCAGTACTTC.

In this sample, this clonotype turned up many times. Written as DNA, the CDR3 is TGCAGTGCTAACGACGCTTACGAGCAGTACTTC. The encoded protein is CSANDAYEQYF. The genes are TRBV20-1 and TRBJ2-7; D is undetermined. The CDR3 sequence is 11 residues long. In germline, CDR1 is DFQATT, CDR2 SNEGSKA (reference sequence). Trimming took off 4 bases at V and 4 bases at J, with 8 bases between the two ends.

With respect to this clonotype: Only one base separates this from a far larger clonotype, so it likely reflects a read error. The chain carries TRBV18 and TRBJ2-1, with D uncertain. The end of the DNA aligns better with TRBJ2-3, so the J call may be wrong. CDR1 and CDR2 from the germline V gene are KGHSH and LQKENI. CDR3 length: 14 residues. CDR3 sequence: CASPPPGSLNTQYF. CDR3 coding DNA: TGTGCCAGCCCACCGCCGGGTAGTCTTAATACGCAGTATTTT.

This clonotype came up many times. CDR3 sequence reads: CSALRLAGTDTQYF. CDR3 nucleotides: TGCAGTGCTTTAAGACTAGCGGGGACAGATACGCAGTATTTT. The V and J genes are TRBV20-1 and TRBJ2-3; 11 bases are a match to TRBD2. J was trimmed by 3 bases and V by 5 bases; bases with no gene match: 4. Germline values: CDR1 DFQATT, CDR2 SNEGSKA (reference sequence). The CDR3 length is 14 residues.

This clonotype was seen many times. This chain uses TRBV19 with TRBJ1-1; D remains unclear. The germline V gene encodes CDR1 LNHDA and CDR2 SQIVND (reference sequence). V gave up 10 bases and J gave up 5 bases, with 11 bases separating them. The CDR3 has 11 residues. The CDR3 DNA reads TGTGCCACTACTCTAGAGACTGAAGCTTTCTTT. Its protein is CATTLETEAFF.

The V call is TRBV6-2 or TRBV6-3, the J call TRBJ1-6; D is unresolved. This CDR3 spans 17 amino acids. The V end lost 4 bases, the J end lost 0 bases, and 13 bases lay between the germline ends. Germline lookup yields CDR1 MNHEY and CDR2 SVGEGT. The CDR3 region has the DNA TGTGCCAGCAGTTCTTTAGTTTCTAGCTCCTATAATTCACCCCTCCACTTT. Protein: CASSSLVSSSYNSPLHF.

On this clonotype itself: This sequence is one base from a far larger clone and is likely a read error. Since no conserved phenylalanine or tryptophan closes the CDR3, a read error is the likely cause. V usage is TRBV11-2 and J usage is TRBJ2-3; D remains unclear. The assigned J gene may be wrong: the sequence end matches TRBJ1-1 better. Per the germline V gene, CDR1 is SGHAT and CDR2 is FQNNGV. This CDR3 is 12 amino acids long. For the CDR3, the DNA is TGTGCCAGCAGCTTAGAACACACCGAAGCTTTCCTT. It yields the protein CASSLEHTEAFL.

The CDR3 reads CASTLPQTGSSEAFF. The CDR3 region has the DNA TGTGCCAGCACCCTACCACAGACAGGGAGCTCTGAAGCTTTCTTT. This chain uses TRBV7-9 with TRBJ1-1, with 7 positions matching TRBD1. CDR3 length equals 15 residues. CDR1 and CDR2 (germline): SEHNR, FQNEAQ (reference sequence). Germline trimming cut 7 bases from V and 6 bases from J; bases unmatched to any gene: 14. Supplemented by reference TRBV7-9 and TRBJ1-1, the full variable domain reads DTGVSQNPRHKITKRGQNVTFRCDPISEHNRLYWYRQTLGQGPEFLTYFQNEAQLEKSRLLSDRFSAERPKGSFSTLEIQRTEQGDSAMYLCASTLPQTGSSEAFFGQGTRLTVV.

There are many counts of this clonotype. The rearrangement joins TRBV11-2 to TRBJ1-4; possibly TRBD1 for D (5 bases). The CDR3 spans 15 residues. From germline, CDR1 is SGHAT and CDR2 FQNNGV. V dropped 0 bases and J dropped 7 bases, with 12 bases sitting between them. The CDR3 loop is CASSLDGQAIEKLFF. The CDR3 DNA is TGTGCCAGCAGCTTAGACGGACAAGCGATTGAAAAACTGTTTTTT.

With respect to this clonotype: This may stem from a read error, because a much larger clone lies one nucleotide away. The CDR3 does not end in the conserved phenylalanine or tryptophan, so this is likely a read error. This chain joins TRBV6-2 or TRBV6-3 and TRBJ2-3; perhaps TRBD2 as D (6 bases). This CDR3 region has 15 residues. In germline, CDR1 is MNHEY, CDR2 SVGEGT. The V end was cut by 7 bases, the J end by 2 bases, with 16 bases between. The CDR3 bases are TGTGCCAGCAACCCTGGGCGGGAAATCACAGATACGCAGTATTCT. The encoded protein is CASNPGREITDTQYS.

This clonotype was seen ten or more times. V gene TRBV20-1 combines with J gene TRBJ2-3; 12 bases map to TRBD2. CDR1 is DFQATT, CDR2 SNEGSKA, per germline (reference sequence). The CDR3 is 14 amino acids. The V and J ends lost 4 bases and 4 bases, in that order; junction bases with no gene match: 3. CDR3 amino acids: CSAKLAGGSDTQYF. In DNA form, the CDR3 reads TGCAGTGCTAAACTAGCGGGGGGATCAGATACGCAGTATTTT.

This clonotype was detected ten times or more. The rearrangement uses TRBV6-1 and TRBJ1-6, with D maybe TRBD1 (6 bases). CDR1 is MNHNS and CDR2 is SASEGT in the germline V gene. The CDR3 runs 14 residues. V dropped 7 bases and J dropped 0 bases, with 7 bases sitting between them. The CDR3 here is CASTDSSYNSPLHF. Written as DNA, the CDR3 is TGTGCCAGCACGGACAGCTCCTATAATTCACCCCTCCACTTT.

The table lists this clonotype with a count of one. This chain links TRBV7-2 with TRBJ2-3, with 8 bases lining up with TRBD2. The V and J ends lost 5 bases and 3 bases, in that order; junction bases with no gene match: 19. The germline CDR1 and CDR2 sequences are SGHTA and FQGNSA. The CDR3 length is 19 residues. CDR3 protein: CASSLLPPGGPYETDTQYF. The CDR3 DNA sequence: TGTGCCAGCAGCCTCCTGCCCCCGGGGGGGCCTTATGAGACAGATACGCAGTATTTT.

This chain connects TRBV2 to TRBJ2-5; either TRBD1 or TRBD2 may supply D (6 bases each). This CDR3 has 14 residues. Trimming took 5 bases from V and 1 from J, leaving 11 bases between them. Germline V gene lookup returns CDR1 SNHLY and CDR2 FYNNEI. CDR3 sequence: CASSYSGAQETQYF. The DNA of the CDR3 is TGTGCCAGCAGTTACTCGGGGGCCCAAGAGACCCAGTACTTC.

This clonotype was seen many times. The junction does not match germline at one end; this may be a read error. The genes are TRBV6-1 and TRBJ1-1, with 8 bases identical to TRBD1. The CDR3 contains 15 residues. The germline CDR1 and CDR2 sequences are MNHNS and SASEGT. In DNA form, the CDR3 reads TGCGCCAGCAGTGAACCGGACAGGGCGAACACTGAAGCTTTCTTT. The encoded protein is CASSEPDRANTEAFF.